Described below is a single T cell receptor (beta chain) sequence and its context. Its antigen is as yet unknown. The CDR3 is 13 residues long. The germline CDR1 and CDR2 sequences are SGHTA and FQGTGA. Trimming left V 3 bases short and J 5 bases short, with 8 bases between. The data derive from a study of T cell repertoires in cytomegalovirus infection. On the study more broadly: Use of recently identified HLA-C-restricted and well-studied HLA-B-restricted CMV epitopes was part of the study. Indicated by public TCR beta signatures were CMV infection and matching HLA type.

From the reads, TCRdb called clonotypes with MiXCR, one entry per CDR3 protein. This repertoire shows 230,000 or so distinct CDR3 sequences, approximately 38% found once; its top ten account for approximately 59%. Study-level points and caveats: Dominant in the ex vivo response were TCR beta clonotypes restricted by HLA-C and specific for CMV. People with CMV and the relevant HLA were identified by cumulative public TCR beta family frequency.

The sequence was obtained from a human donor in good health (CMV status not recorded). Some clones in this sample may be carry-over from other donors' samples. This specimen consisted of CD8+ T cells from cultured PBMCs, obtained from culture after CMV antigen stimulation. The chain links TRBV7-3 to TRBJ2-1, with D possibly TRBD2 on 6 matching bases. The CDR3: CASSLGLNNEQFF. The CDR3 DNA is TGTGCCAGCAGCTTGGGACTTAACAATGAGCAGTTCTTC.